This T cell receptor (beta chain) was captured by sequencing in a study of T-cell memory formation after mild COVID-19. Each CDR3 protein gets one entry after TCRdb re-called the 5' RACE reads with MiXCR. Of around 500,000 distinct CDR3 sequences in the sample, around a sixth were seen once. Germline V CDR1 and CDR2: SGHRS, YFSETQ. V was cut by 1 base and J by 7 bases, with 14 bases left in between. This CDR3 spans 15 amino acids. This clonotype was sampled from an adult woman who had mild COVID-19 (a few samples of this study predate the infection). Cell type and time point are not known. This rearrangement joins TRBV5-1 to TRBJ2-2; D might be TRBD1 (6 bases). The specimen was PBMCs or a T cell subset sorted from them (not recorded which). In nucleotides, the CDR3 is TGCGCCAGCAGCTTGATACCTGGGGGCGGCGGGGAGCTGTTTTTT. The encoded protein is CASSLIPGGGGELFF.